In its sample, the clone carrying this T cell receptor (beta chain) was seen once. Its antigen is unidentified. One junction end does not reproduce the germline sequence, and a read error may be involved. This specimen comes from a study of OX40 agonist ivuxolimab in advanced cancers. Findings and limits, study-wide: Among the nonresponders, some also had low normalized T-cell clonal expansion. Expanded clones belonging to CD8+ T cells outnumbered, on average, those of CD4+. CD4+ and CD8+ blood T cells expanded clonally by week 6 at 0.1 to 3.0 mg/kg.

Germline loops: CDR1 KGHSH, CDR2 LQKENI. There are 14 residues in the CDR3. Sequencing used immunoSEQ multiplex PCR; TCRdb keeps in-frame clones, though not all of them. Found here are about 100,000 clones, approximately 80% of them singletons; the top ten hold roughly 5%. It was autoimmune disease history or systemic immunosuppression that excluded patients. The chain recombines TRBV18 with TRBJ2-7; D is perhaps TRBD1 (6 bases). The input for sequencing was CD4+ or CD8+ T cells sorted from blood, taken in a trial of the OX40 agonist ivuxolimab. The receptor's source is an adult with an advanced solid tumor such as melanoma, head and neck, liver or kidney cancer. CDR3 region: CASSTNRGQRELYF. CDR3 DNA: TGTGCCAGCTCAACTAACCGGGGACAAAGGGAGCTGTACTTC.